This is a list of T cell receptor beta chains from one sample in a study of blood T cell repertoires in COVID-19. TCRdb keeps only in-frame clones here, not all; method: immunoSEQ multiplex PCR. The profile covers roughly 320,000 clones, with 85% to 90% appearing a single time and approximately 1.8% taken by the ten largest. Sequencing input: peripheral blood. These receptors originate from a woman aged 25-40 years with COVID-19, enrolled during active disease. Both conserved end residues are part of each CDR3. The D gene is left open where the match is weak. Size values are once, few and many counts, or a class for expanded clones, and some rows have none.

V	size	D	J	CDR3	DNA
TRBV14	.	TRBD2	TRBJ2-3	CASSLTLGGRDTQYF	TGTGCCAGCAGCCTCACCCTGGGGGGGAGAGATACGCAGTATTTT
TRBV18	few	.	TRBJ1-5	CASSPYGSNQPQHF	TGTGCCAGCTCACCTTACGGGAGCAATCAGCCCCAGCATTTT
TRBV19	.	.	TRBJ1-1	CASSIRENTEAFF	TGTGCCAGTAGTATACGGGAGAACACTGAAGCTTTCTTT
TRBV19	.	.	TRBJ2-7	CASRSRQSGAYEQYF	TGTGCCAGTAGATCGCGACAGTCTGGGGCCTACGAGCAGTACTTC
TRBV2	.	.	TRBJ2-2	CASSEGTTYGELFF	TGTGCCAGCAGTGAAGGGACTACCTACGGGGAGCTGTTTTTT
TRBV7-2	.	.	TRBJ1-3	CASTREVGNTIYF	TGTGCCAGCACCCGAGAGGTGGGAAACACCATATATTTT
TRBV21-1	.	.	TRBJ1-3	CASSAKGFSGNTIYF	TGTGCCAGCAGCGCTAAGGGGTTTTCGGGAAACACCATATATTTT
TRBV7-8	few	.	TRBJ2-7	CASSLVLGEQYF	TGTGCCAGCAGCTTAGTGCTCGGCGAGCAGTACTTC
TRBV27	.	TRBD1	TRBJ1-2	CASMPGTGAYGYTF	TGTGCCAGCATGCCGGGGACAGGGGCCTATGGCTACACCTTC
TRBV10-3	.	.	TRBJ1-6	CAISPMGGDNSPLHF	TGTGCCATCAGCCCAATGGGGGGGGACAATTCACCCCTCCACTTT
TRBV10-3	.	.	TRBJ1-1	CAIRWTENTEAFF	TGTGCCATCAGATGGACAGAGAACACTGAAGCTTTCTTT
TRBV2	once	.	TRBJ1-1	CAGTRRRGLGTEAFF	TGTGCCGGGACTCGGAGACGGGGATTAGGCACTGAAGCTTTCTTT
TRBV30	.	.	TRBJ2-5	CAWSVLARGQETQYF	TGTGCCTGGAGTGTACTCGCCAGAGGGCAAGAGACCCAGTACTTC
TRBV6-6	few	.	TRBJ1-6	CASSYPIQGNNSPLHF	TGTGCCAGCAGTTACCCGATACAGGGCAATAATTCACCCCTCCACTTT
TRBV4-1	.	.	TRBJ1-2	CASSQDNGYTF	TGCGCCAGCAGCCAAGATAATGGCTACACCTTC
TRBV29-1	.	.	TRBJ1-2	CQAGDYGYTF	TGCCAGGCGGGGGACTATGGCTACACCTTC
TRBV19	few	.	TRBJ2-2	CASSMDSTGELFF	TGTGCCAGTAGTATGGACAGCACCGGGGAGCTGTTTTTT
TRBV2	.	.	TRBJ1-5	CASRDPGTYQPQHF	TGTGCCAGCAGGGACCCCGGGACTTATCAGCCCCAGCATTTT
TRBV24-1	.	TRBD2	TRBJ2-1	CATSSGGEQFF	TGTGCCACCAGTTCCGGGGGGGAGCAGTTCTTC
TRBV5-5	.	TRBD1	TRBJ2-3	CASSLGGGRGADTQYF	TGTGCCAGCAGCTTGGGAGGGGGCCGGGGTGCAGATACGCAGTATTTT
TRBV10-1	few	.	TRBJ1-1	CASRGRGGTEAFF	TGCGCCAGCCGCGGTCGGGGGGGCACTGAAGCTTTCTTT
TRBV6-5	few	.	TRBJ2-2	CASSYRTRGVGELFF	TGTGCCAGCAGTTATAGAACGAGAGGAGTCGGGGAGCTGTTTTTT
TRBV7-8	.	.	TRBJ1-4	CASSRDITNEKLFF	TGTGCCAGCAGCCGGGACATCACTAATGAAAAACTGTTTTTT
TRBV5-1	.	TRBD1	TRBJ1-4	CASARTGTSNEKLFF	TGCGCCAGCGCCAGGACAGGGACATCCAATGAAAAACTGTTTTTT
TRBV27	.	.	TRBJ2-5	CASRPRGRETQYF	TGTGCCAGCAGACCGCGGGGACGGGAGACCCAGTACTTC
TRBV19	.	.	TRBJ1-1	CASSISGWDTEAFF	TGTGCCAGTAGTATATCAGGGTGGGACACTGAAGCTTTCTTT
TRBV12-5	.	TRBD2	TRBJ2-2	CASGSGVTSGGAGELFF	TGTGCTAGTGGTTCGGGGGTGACTAGCGGGGGTGCCGGGGAGCTGTTTTTT
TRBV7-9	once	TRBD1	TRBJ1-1	CASSTMTGLDTEAFF	TGTGCCAGCAGCACTATGACAGGGTTGGACACTGAAGCTTTCTTT
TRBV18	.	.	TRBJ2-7	CASSPNPGYEQYF	TGTGCCAGCTCACCAAATCCGGGGTACGAGCAGTACTTC
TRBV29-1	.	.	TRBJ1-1	CSVDLFGRAEAFF	TGCAGCGTTGATTTGTTCGGGCGGGCTGAAGCTTTCTTT
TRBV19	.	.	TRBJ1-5	CASSTLLYSNQPQHF	TGTGCCAGTAGTACCCTTCTGTATAGCAATCAGCCCCAGCATTTT
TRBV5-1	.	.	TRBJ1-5	CASSLHGGINQPQHF	TGCGCCAGCAGCTTGCACGGCGGCATCAATCAGCCCCAGCATTTT
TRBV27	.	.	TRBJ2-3	CASSLFPADTQYF	TGTGCCAGCAGTTTATTTCCGGCAGATACGCAGTATTTT
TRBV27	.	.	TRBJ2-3	CASSFRLESTDTQYF	TGTGCCAGCAGTTTCCGACTAGAATCCACAGATACGCAGTATTTT
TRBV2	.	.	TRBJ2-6	CASSPHQGANVLTF	TGTGCCAGCAGCCCCCACCAGGGGGCCAACGTCCTGACTTTC
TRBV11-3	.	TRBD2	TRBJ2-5	CASSLELAGFQETQYF	TGTGCCAGCAGCTTAGAGTTAGCGGGGTTCCAAGAGACCCAGTACTTC
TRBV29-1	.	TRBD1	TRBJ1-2	CSVYGSRDSPSEGYTF	TGCAGCGTTTACGGCTCCCGGGACAGCCCGTCCGAAGGCTACACCTTC